This T cell receptor (beta chain) was found in a study of OX40 agonist ivuxolimab in advanced cancers. The table came from immunoSEQ multiplex PCR; TCRdb's copy has only in-frame clones and leaves some out. The profile shows tens of thousands of clones, more than 80% of them singletons. To note about this clone: Antigen unknown.

Germline loops: CDR1 ENHRY, CDR2 SYGVKD. The CDR3 loop spans 10 amino acids. Trimming removed 10 bases at V and 4 bases at J, with 7 bases between. Systemic immunosuppression or autoimmune disease history was grounds to exclude patients. The study sampled blood at baseline, cycle 4 day 1, and cycle 7 day 1. Study-wide results and caveats: In the expanded peripheral T cells, antigen specificity was never determined. CD4+ and CD8+ blood T cells expanded clonally by week 6 at 0.1 to 3.0 mg/kg.

The genes are TRBV10-3 and TRBJ2-5, with D possibly being TRBD2 (5 bases). This specimen was CD4+ or CD8+ T cells sorted from blood, taken in a trial of the OX40 agonist ivuxolimab. The origin of this receptor is an adult with an advanced solid tumor such as melanoma, head and neck, liver or kidney cancer. CDR3 sequence: CATGVETQYF. The DNA of the CDR3 is TGTGCCACCGGGGTAGAGACCCAGTACTTC.